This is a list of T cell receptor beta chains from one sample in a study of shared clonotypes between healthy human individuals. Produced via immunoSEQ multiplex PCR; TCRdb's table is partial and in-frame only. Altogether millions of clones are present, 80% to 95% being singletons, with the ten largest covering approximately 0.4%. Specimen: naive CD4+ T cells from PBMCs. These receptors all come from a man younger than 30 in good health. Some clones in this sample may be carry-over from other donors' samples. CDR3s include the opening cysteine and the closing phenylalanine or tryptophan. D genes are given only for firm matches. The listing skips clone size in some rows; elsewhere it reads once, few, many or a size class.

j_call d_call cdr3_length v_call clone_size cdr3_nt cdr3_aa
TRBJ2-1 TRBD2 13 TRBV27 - TGTGCCAGCAGTTCCCGCGGGGGCAATGAGCAGTTCTTC CASSSRGGNEQFF
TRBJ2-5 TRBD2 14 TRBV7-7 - TGTGCCAGCACCCCCGGCGGGGGGCAAGAGACCCAGTACTTC CASTPGGGQETQYF
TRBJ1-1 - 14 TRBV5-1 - TGCGCCAGCAGCTTGTCACAGATGAACACTGAAGCTTTCTTT CASSLSQMNTEAFF
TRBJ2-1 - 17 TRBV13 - TGTGCCAGCAGCAGAGACTTTAAGCGGATTACTTACAATGAGCAGTTCTTC CASSRDFKRITYNEQFF
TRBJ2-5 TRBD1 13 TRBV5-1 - TGCGCCAGCAGCTCGGGACAGGCGGGGACCCAGTACTTC CASSSGQAGTQYF
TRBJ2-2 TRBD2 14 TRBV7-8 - TGTGCCAGCCAGACTAGCGGGAACACCGGGGAGCTGTTTTTT CASQTSGNTGELFF
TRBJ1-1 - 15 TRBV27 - TGTGCCAGCAGTTTATCTGACACAATGAACACTGAAGCTTTCTTT CASSLSDTMNTEAFF
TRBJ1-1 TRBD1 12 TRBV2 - TGTGCCAGCAGTGAAAGGGACAGGGAGGCTTTCTTT CASSERDREAFF
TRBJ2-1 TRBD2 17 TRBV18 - TGTGCCAGCTCACCGGCCTATAGCGGGAGGGGCCCCTATGAGCAGTTCTTC CASSPAYSGRGPYEQFF
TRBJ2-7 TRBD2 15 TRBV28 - TGTGCCAGCACCATTGGGCCTCGGGGAGGGTACGAGCAGTACTTC CASTIGPRGGYEQYF
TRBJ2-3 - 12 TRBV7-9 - TGTGCCAGCAGCTTAGGAGCAGTGACGCAGTATTTT CASSLGAVTQYF
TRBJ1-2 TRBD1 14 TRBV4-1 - TGCGCCAGCAGCCGCCGGGACAGGGACTACGGCTACACCTTC CASSRRDRDYGYTF
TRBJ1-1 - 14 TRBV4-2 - TGTGCCAGCAGCAACCCGCCCATGAACACTGAAGCTTTCTTT CASSNPPMNTEAFF
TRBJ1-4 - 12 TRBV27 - TGTGCCAGCAGCCACCGAGATGAAAAACTGTTTTTT CASSHRDEKLFF
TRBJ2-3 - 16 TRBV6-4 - TGTGCCAGCAGTGCCAACAGGGTGGGGAGCACAGATACGCAGTATTTT CASSANRVGSTDTQYF
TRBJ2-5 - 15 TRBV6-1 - TGTGCCAGCAGTGAAGGTCCTCAATATAGGGGGACCCAGTACTTC CASSEGPQYRGTQYF
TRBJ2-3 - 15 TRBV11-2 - TGTGCCAGCAGCTTAGTAGCTAGGGACGGAGATACGCAGTATTTT CASSLVARDGDTQYF
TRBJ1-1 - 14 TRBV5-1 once TGCGCCAGCAAGTTTTTGGTCCAGAACACTGAAGCTTTCTTT CASKFLVQNTEAFF
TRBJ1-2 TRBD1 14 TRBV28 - TGTGCCAGCAGACAACCAGGGGGCTTCTATGGCTACACCTTC CASRQPGGFYGYTF
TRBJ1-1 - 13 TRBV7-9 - TGTGCCAGCAGTCGGGCAGGGAACACTGAAGCTTTCTTT CASSRAGNTEAFF
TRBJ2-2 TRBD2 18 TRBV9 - TGTGCCAGCAGCGGAGGACTAGCGGGAGTTGCGAACACCGGGGAGCTGTTTTTT CASSGGLAGVANTGELFF
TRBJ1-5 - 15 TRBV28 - TGTGCCAGCAGTCTGTCCGGACCGTTCGCACAGCCCCAGCATTTT CASSLSGPFAQPQHF
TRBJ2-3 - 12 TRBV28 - TGTGCCAGCAGTTTACTGGCAGATACGCAGTATTTT CASSLLADTQYF
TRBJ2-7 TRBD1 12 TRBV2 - TGTGCCAGCACCCCCGACAGGGGCGAGCAGTACTTC CASTPDRGEQYF
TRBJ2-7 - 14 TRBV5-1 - TGCGCCAGCAGCTTGGCGGCGGACCCCTACGAGCAGTACTTC CASSLAADPYEQYF
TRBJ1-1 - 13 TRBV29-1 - TGCAGCGTTGCTCGGACTGCGAACACTGAAGCTTTCTTT CSVARTANTEAFF
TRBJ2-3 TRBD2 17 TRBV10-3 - TGTGCCTCCTCACCTGGGCTAGCGGGAGTCCCCGGGGATACGCAGTATTTT CASSPGLAGVPGDTQYF
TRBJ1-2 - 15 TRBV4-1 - TGCGCCAGCAGCCAAGGGGGCAGGTTTAACTATGGCTACACCTTC CASSQGGRFNYGYTF
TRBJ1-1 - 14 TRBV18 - TGTGCCAGCTCACCATCGCAGCTGAGCGCTGAAGCTTTCTTT CASSPSQLSAEAFF
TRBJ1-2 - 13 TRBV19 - TGTGCCAGTAGTATCGCGACCCCTTATGGCTACACCTTC CASSIATPYGYTF
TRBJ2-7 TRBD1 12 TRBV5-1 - TGCGCCAGCAGTTGGACAGGCAACGAGCAGTACTTC CASSWTGNEQYF
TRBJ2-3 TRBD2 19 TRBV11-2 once TGTGCCAGCAGCTCCCCTACAAGACTAGCGGGAGTGAAGCCAGATACGCAGTATTTT CASSSPTRLAGVKPDTQYF
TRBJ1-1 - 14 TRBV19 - TGTGCCAGTAGTATAGCCGGGTCGAACACTGAAGCTTTCTTT CASSIAGSNTEAFF
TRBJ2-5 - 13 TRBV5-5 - TGTGCCAGCAGGTTGACAGTGACGGAGACCCAGTACTTC CASRLTVTETQYF
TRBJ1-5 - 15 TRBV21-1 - TGTGCCAGCAGCAACCGGGGCCTAGGGAATCAGCCCCAGCATTTT CASSNRGLGNQPQHF
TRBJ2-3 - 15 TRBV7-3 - TGTGCCAGCAGCTTAAATGGGTGGTTAGGAGATACGCAGTATTTT CASSLNGWLGDTQYF
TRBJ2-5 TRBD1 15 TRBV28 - TGTGCCAGCCACGCAGGACAGGGACTTTCAGAGACCCAGTACTTC CASHAGQGLSETQYF
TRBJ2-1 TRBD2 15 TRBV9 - TGTGCCAGCAGCGTAGAATCGGGACTAATGATGAAGCAGTTCTTC CASSVESGLMMKQFF
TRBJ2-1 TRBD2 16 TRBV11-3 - TGTGCCAGCAGCTTAGGGACTAGCGGGAGGGATAATGAGCAGTTCTTC CASSLGTSGRDNEQFF
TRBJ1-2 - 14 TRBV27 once TGTGCCAGCAGTTTTATCGGGGTTGGCTATGGCTACACCTTC CASSFIGVGYGYTF
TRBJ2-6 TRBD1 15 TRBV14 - TGTGCCAGCAGTCTAACAGGGGCTGGGGCCAACGTCCTGACTTTC CASSLTGAGANVLTF
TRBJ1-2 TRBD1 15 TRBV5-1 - TGCGCCAGCACCGGGACAGGGGGCGGTAACTATGGCTACACCTTC CASTGTGGGNYGYTF
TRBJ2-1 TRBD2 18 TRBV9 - TGTGCCAGCAGCGTAGCCGAAACTAGCGGGAGGGCCGACAATGAGCAGTTCTTC CASSVAETSGRADNEQFF
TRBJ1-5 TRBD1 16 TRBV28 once TGTGCCAGCACCTCGCTTGAGGGACAGTTCTATCAGCCCCAGCATTTT CASTSLEGQFYQPQHF
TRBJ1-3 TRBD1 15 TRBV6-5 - TGTGCCAGCACCGGGACAGGCCTCTCTGGAAACACCATATATTTT CASTGTGLSGNTIYF
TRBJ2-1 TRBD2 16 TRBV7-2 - TGTGCCAGCAGCCTTTCCGGGACTAGCCCCCACAATGAGCAGTTCTTC CASSLSGTSPHNEQFF
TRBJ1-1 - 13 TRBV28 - TGTGCCAGCAGCCCACCGGGACGCACTGAAGCTTTCTTT CASSPPGRTEAFF
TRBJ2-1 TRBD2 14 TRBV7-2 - TGTGCCAGCAGCCCCGGGACTAGCGGGAGTTGGCAGTTCTTC CASSPGTSGSWQFF
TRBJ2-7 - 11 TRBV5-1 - TGCGCCAGCAGAGGCACTTACGAGCAGTACTTC CASRGTYEQYF
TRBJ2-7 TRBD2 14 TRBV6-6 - TGTGCCAGCAAAAGCGGGAGGAGCTCCTACGAGCAGTACTTC CASKSGRSSYEQYF
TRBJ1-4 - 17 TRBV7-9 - TGTGCCAGCAGTCCATCGGGGAGAGGGCGGACTAATGAAAAACTGTTTTTT CASSPSGRGRTNEKLFF
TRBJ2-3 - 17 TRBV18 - TGTGCCAGCTCACCACCAGGGAATGCCTTCTTAACAGATACGCAGTATTTT CASSPPGNAFLTDTQYF
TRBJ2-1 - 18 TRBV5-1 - TGCGCCAGCAGCCAGGAAGGACTTTATGGGCCGGCTTACAATGAGCAGTTCTTC CASSQEGLYGPAYNEQFF
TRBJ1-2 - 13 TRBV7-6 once TGTGCCAGCAGCAACGGACAGCTCTATGGCTACACCTTC CASSNGQLYGYTF
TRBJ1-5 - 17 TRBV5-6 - TGTGCCAGCAGCTTGGTTAGTGGGGGCAATAGCAATCAGCCCCAGCATTTT CASSLVSGGNSNQPQHF
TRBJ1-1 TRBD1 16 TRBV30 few TGTGCCTGGAGTGTACAGGACAGGGGGGTGAACACTGAAGCTTTCTTT CAWSVQDRGVNTEAFF
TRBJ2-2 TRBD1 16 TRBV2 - TGTGCCAGCAGTCAATGGGGACAGGGGAACACCGGGGAGCTGTTTTTT CASSQWGQGNTGELFF
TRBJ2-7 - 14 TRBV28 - TGTGCCAGCAGTTTATCGGGGGCACAGGGAGAGCAGTACTTC CASSLSGAQGEQYF
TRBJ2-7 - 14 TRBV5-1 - TGCGCCAGCAGCCCGACTGTAAACTCCTACGAGCAGTACTTC CASSPTVNSYEQYF
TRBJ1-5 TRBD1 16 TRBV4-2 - TGTGCCAGCAGCCAAGATCTAAGGACAGGAGTTATGTCCCAGCATTTT CASSQDLRTGVMSQHF